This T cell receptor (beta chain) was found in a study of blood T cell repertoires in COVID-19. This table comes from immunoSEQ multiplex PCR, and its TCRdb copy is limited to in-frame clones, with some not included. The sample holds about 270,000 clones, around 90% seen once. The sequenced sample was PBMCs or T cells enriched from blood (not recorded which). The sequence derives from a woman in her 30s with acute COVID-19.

The CDR3 nucleotides read TGTGCCAGCGCAAGGACAGTTAATGAAAAACTGTTTTTT. It translates to CASARTVNEKLFF. This sequence joins TRBV6-5 and TRBJ1-4; D may be TRBD1 (6 bases). The CDR3 length is 13 residues. The V end was cut by 8 bases, the J end by 4 bases, with 11 bases between. The germline CDR1 and CDR2 sequences are MNHEY and SVGAGI.